What follows are 18 T cell receptor beta chains derived from one specimen sequenced in a study of cytomegalovirus exposure and HLA in healthy donors. Here immunoSEQ multiplex PCR was the method, and the copy in TCRdb shows in-frame clones only, minus some. Of approximately 110,000 clones listed, around 86% are singletons. The sequencing input was PBMCs. These receptors all come from a woman younger than 30 in good health and CMV-seropositive.

The rearrangement uses TRBV5-1 and TRBJ1-1, with D perhaps matching TRBD1 (5 bases). The CDR3 loop spans 13 amino acids. Germline loops: CDR1 SGHRS, CDR2 YFSETQ. V lost 3 bases and J 0 bases, leaving 6 bases between the germline ends. CDR3 nucleotides: TGCGCCAGCAGCTCGGACATGAACACTGAAGCTTTCTTT. Encoded protein: CASSSDMNTEAFF.

V gene TRBV7-9 combines with J gene TRBJ2-1; possible D gene TRBD2, 5 bases. Germline V gives CDR1 SEHNR, CDR2 FQNEAQ (reference sequence). Trimming removed 1 base at V and 5 bases at J, with 12 bases between. The CDR3 is made up of 15 amino acids. As DNA, the CDR3 is TGTGCCAGCAGCTTAGGAGGGCTTAAAAACAATGAGCAGTTCTTC. This codes for CASSLGGLKNNEQFF.

A single count supports this clone. V gene TRBV11-2 combines with J gene TRBJ1-2; TRBD1 is a possible D gene (6 bases). The germline V gene has CDR1 SGHAT and CDR2 FQNNGV. CDR3 length: 14 residues. Trimming shortened V by 5 bases and J by 7 bases, and 17 bases separated the two germline ends. CDR3 loop: CASSPVRGGFGYTF. In nucleotides, the CDR3 is TGTGCCAGCAGCCCAGTACGGGGGGGCTTTGGCTACACCTTC.

The J gene is TRBJ2-7, the V gene TRBV7-9; no reliable D call. This CDR3 is 12 amino acids long. V was clipped by 5 bases and J by 3 bases, with 8 bases between them. Germline CDR1 is SEHNR and CDR2 is FQNEAQ (reference sequence). CDR3 in DNA: TGTGCCAGCAGCCAGGCAGACTACGAGCAGTACTTC. Translated, it gives CASSQADYEQYF.

The chain carries TRBV18 and TRBJ1-1; tentative D call: TRBD1 (5 bases). CDR3 size: 17 residues. Between the trimmed V and J ends, which lost 3 bases and 0 bases, there was a span of 17 bases. From germline, CDR1 is KGHSH and CDR2 LQKENI. The CDR3: CASSPSRNRLMNTEAFF. The CDR3 region has the DNA TGTGCCAGCTCACCCTCCAGAAACAGGCTTATGAACACTGAAGCTTTCTTT.

This sequence joins TRBV4-2 and TRBJ1-2; D uncertain. The CDR3 is made up of 11 amino acids. CDR1 is LGHNA and CDR2 is YNFKEQ in the germline V gene. Trimming took off 3 bases at V and 6 bases at J, with 5 bases between the two ends. The chain's CDR3 is CASSQEDGYTF. The CDR3 DNA sequence: TGTGCCAGCAGCCAGGAGGATGGCTACACCTTC.

The chain employs TRBV27 and TRBJ1-4, with no clear D. V was clipped by 4 bases and J by 11 bases, with 20 bases between them. Germline CDR1 and CDR2: MNHEY and SMNVEV (reference sequence). This CDR3 has 15 amino acids. Written as DNA, the CDR3 is TGTGCCAGCAGTTCCCTCGAGGGTTGGGCTGGGAAACTGTTTTTT. Translation: CASSSLEGWAGKLFF.

The rearrangement links TRBV4-2 to TRBJ2-6; D not resolved. This CDR3 has 17 residues. Germline V gives CDR1 LGHNA, CDR2 YNFKEQ. V was cut by 1 base and J by 0 bases, with 10 bases left in between. CDR3 residues: CASSQVGSASGANVLTF. The DNA of the CDR3 is TGTGCCAGCAGCCAAGTCGGCAGCGCCTCTGGGGCCAACGTCCTGACTTTC.

This rearrangement joins TRBV18 to TRBJ2-6; TRBD1 matches 9 bases. This CDR3 spans 18 amino acids. J was trimmed by 0 bases and V by 6 bases; bases with no gene match: 9. Germline V gene sequence: CDR1 KGHSH, CDR2 LQKENI. As DNA, the CDR3 is TGTGCCAGCTCCCAGGACAGGGGAACCATCTCTGGGGCCAACGTCCTGACTTTC. Protein sequence: CASSQDRGTISGANVLTF.

The chain employs TRBV28 and TRBJ2-7, with D possibly matching TRBD1 (6 bases). The CDR3 contains 14 residues. Deletions cut 1 base from V and 6 bases from J, with 13 bases between. The germline V gene encodes CDR1 MDHEN and CDR2 SYDVKM. CDR3 DNA sequence: TGTGCCAGCAGTTTATCCGGGGACATCGGCGAGCAGTACTTC. Its protein product is CASSLSGDIGEQYF.

The chain uses TRBV4-1 and TRBJ2-7, with a weak D call TRBD1 (6 bases). The V gene lost 4 bases and the J gene lost 3 bases, with 10 bases spanning the gap. Per germline, CDR1 MGHRA and CDR2 YSYEKL. The CDR3 has 13 amino acids. The CDR3 reads CASSPLDSYEQYF. The DNA for the CDR3 is TGCGCCAGCAGCCCTCTGGACAGCTACGAGCAGTACTTC.

This rearrangement joins TRBV6-1 to TRBJ2-2; TRBD2 matches at 8 bases. With V trimmed by 6 bases and J by 2 bases, 5 bases remained unmatched. The CDR3 consists of 15 residues. Germline V gene lookup returns CDR1 MNHNS and CDR2 SASEGT. The CDR3: CASSPGLDNTGELFF. The CDR3 DNA sequence: TGTGCCAGCAGCCCGGGACTAGATAACACCGGGGAGCTGTTTTTT.

The chain recombines TRBV2 with TRBJ1-2; D is perhaps TRBD1 (6 bases). Germline V gene data show CDR1 as SNHLY and CDR2 as FYNNEI. CDR3 length: 13 residues. Trimming stripped 3 bases from V and 5 bases from J, with 10 bases between. The CDR3 here is CASSDGRGYGYTF. CDR3 bases: TGTGCCAGCAGTGACGGGAGGGGGTATGGCTACACCTTC.

This clone was seen a single time. The V and J genes are TRBV27 and TRBJ2-7, with D tentatively TRBD1 (5 bases). CDR1 and CDR2 from the germline V gene are MNHEY and SMNVEV (reference sequence). CDR3 length: 12 residues. The V and J ends lost 5 bases and 3 bases respectively, with 8 bases between them. The CDR3 DNA follows: TGTGCCAGCAGTAGCCAGGGCTACGAGCAGTACTTC. Its translation is CASSSQGYEQYF.

The gene calls are TRBV6-1 and TRBJ2-4, with TRBD1 identical over 7 bases. V shed 8 bases, J shed 6 bases, and the junction held 10 bases outside the gene matches. This CDR3 has 14 amino acids. CDR1 and CDR2 (germline): MNHNS, SASEGT. DNA for the CDR3: TGTGCCAGCTCGAGAGACAGGGTCACAAACATTCAGTACTTC. It yields the protein CASSRDRVTNIQYF.

This rearrangement joins TRBV7-9 to TRBJ2-7; 7 positions match TRBD1. The germline gives CDR1 SEHNR, CDR2 FQNEAQ (reference sequence). The CDR3 runs to 15 residues. The J segment lost 5 bases and the V segment lost 4 bases, leaving 11 bases of the junction unmatched. The CDR3 loop reads CASSSPDRDFDEQYF. As DNA, the CDR3 is TGTGCCAGCAGCTCCCCTGACAGGGATTTTGACGAGCAGTACTTC.

The rearrangement links TRBV19 to TRBJ2-1, with D hard to call. V lost 3 bases and J 4 bases, leaving 4 bases between the germline ends. The CDR3 spans 12 residues. Germline CDR1 is LNHDA and CDR2 is SQIVND (reference sequence). CDR3: CASSITYNEQFF. In DNA form, the CDR3 reads TGTGCCAGTAGTATTACTTACAATGAGCAGTTCTTC.

This chain joins TRBV28 and TRBJ1-5, with D unclear. Trimming took 4 bases from V and 0 from J, leaving 10 bases between them. Germline V gene data show CDR1 as MDHEN and CDR2 as SYDVKM. The CDR3 loop spans 15 amino acids. The CDR3 protein is CASSSGIVSNQPQHF. Written as DNA, the CDR3 is TGTGCCAGCAGTTCAGGAATAGTTAGCAATCAGCCCCAGCATTTT. Full variable domain (outside the CDR3, taken from reference TRBV28 and TRBJ1-5): DVKVTQSSRYLVKRTGEKVFLECVQDMDHENMFWYRQDPGLGLRLIYFSYDVKMKEKGDIPEGYSVSREKKERFSLILESASTNQTSMYLCASSSGIVSNQPQHFGDGTRLSIL.